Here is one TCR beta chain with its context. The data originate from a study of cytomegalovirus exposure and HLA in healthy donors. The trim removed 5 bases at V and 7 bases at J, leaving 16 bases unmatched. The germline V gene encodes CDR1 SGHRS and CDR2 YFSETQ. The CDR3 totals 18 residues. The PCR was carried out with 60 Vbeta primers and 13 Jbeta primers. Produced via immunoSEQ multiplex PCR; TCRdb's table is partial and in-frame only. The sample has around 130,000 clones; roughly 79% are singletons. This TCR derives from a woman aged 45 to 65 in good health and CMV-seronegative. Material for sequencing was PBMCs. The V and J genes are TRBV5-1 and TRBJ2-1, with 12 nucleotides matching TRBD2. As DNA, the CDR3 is TGCGCCAGCAGTCCCCGGGGACTAGCGGGTTCAAGGGGGAATGAGCAGTTCTTC. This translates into CASSPRGLAGSRGNEQFF.